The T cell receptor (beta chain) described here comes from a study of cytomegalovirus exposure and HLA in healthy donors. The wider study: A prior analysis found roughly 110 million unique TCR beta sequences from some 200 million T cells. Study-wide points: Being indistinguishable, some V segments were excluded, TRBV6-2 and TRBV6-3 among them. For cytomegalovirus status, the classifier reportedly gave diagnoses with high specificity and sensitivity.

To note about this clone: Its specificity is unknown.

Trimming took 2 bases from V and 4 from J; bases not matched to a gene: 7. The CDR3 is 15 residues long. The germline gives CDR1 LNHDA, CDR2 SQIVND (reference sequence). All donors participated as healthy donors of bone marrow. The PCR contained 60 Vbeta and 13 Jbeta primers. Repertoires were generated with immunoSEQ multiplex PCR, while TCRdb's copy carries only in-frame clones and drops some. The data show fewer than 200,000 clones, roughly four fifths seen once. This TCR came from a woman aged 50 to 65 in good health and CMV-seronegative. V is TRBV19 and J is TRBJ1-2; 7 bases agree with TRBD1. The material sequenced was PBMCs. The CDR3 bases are TGTGCCAGTAGTATAAGGTCCAGGGGGGCCTATGGCTACACCTTC. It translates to CASSIRSRGAYGYTF.